This TCR beta chain was observed in a study of blood T cell repertoires in COVID-19 (TCRdb year 2020). Regarding the study in general: Collaborator samples came from the United States, Italy and Spain and covered acute and convalescent phases of COVID-19. The repertoires were made available in a free public database intended to serve as a resource for research on the immune response to SARS-CoV-2. The dataset comprised deeply sampled blood TCRbeta repertoires from subjects exposed to, actively infected with, or recovered from COVID-19. The samples were drawn from the first 160 participants of the ongoing ImmuneRACE study and from 1,200 or so subjects provided by 6 global collaborators. The prospective study material was composed of cDNA or gDNA derived from T cells, B-cell-depleted T cells, or PBMCs. A de-identified subject ID, COVID-19 status, age in years and sex were almost always included in the sample metadata. Where available, HLA class I and class II types were taken from metadata supplied by the sample provider and were not determined by assay-based typing.

Each collaborating institution followed its own protocols to collect whole blood in K2EDTA tubes. For TCRbeta analysis, collaborators shipped samples in one of three forms: frozen whole blood, isolated PBMCs, or DNA extracted from either of those sample types. Comments on this clone: It lacks a known antigen. There are no base qualities to consult, and no much larger clone falls within one base.

The immunoSEQ Assay, a bias-controlled multiplex PCR, was used to amplify TCRbeta CDR3 regions from genomic DNA. Regarding the original processing steps: Nucleated cell counts per sample were estimated from amplification of reference gene primers within the assay. Sequence reads were collapsed and filtered to measure the absolute abundance of every unique TCRbeta CDR3 rearrangement. Productive Simpson clonality was computed per sample as the square root of Simpson's diversity index over productive rearrangements. Held by TCRdb, this immuneACCESS table contains in-frame sequences only and omits some clones. Under half of the omission traces to an unresolved V gene where checked; the cause of the rest is unknown. V and J calls and clone size are given by that table; D and trimming were obtained from the DNA. This sample holds approximately 150,000 clones; around 83% were observed only once. Approximately 2.5% of the sample is in the top ten clones.

What the study reported, not specific to this receptor: How much clinical and demographic metadata was included differed by source and by participant, and the metadata was provided uncurated.

Counted from cysteine to phenylalanine, this CDR3 has 13 amino acids. The retained sequence is limited to the CDR3, 39 bases, with the frame set at the first base. The germline V gene encodes CDR1 KGHDR and CDR2 SFDVKD. The junction shows trimming of 7 bases on V and 4 bases on J, plus 12 bases between the germline ends. This chain joins TRBV24-1 to TRBJ1-2, with a weak D call of TRBD1 (5 bases match). The sequence came from a human donor with acute or convalescent COVID-19. The donor label of this sample is uncertain. The sample was peripheral blood. This receptor carries the CDR3 CATSGPRVYGYTF. The bases are TGTGCCACCAGCGGGCCCAGGGTCTATGGCTACACCTTC.